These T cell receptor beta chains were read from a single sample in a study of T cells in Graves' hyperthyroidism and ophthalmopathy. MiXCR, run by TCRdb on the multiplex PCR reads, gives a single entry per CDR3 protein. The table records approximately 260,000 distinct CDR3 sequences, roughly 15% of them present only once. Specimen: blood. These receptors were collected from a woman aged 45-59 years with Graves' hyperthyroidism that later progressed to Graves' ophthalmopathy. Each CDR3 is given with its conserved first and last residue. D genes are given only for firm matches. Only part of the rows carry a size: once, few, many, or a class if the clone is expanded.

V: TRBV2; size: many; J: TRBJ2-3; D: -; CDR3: CASSEVGGGTDTQYF; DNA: TGTGCCAGCAGTGAAGTTGGGGGCGGGACAGATACGCAGTATTTT
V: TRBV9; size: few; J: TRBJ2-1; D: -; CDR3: CASSVDNSRDEQFF; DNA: TGTGCCAGCAGCGTAGATAATAGCCGTGATGAGCAGTTCTTC
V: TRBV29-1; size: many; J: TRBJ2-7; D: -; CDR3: CSAERGGEQYF; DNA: TGCAGCGCGGAACGGGGTGGGGAGCAGTACTTC
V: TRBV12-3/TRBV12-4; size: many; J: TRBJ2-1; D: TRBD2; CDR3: CASALGGLAGEQFF; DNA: TGTGCCAGCGCCCTGGGGGGACTAGCGGGGGAGCAGTTCTTC
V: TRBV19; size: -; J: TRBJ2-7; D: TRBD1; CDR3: CASSRQGSADEQYF; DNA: TGTGCCAGTAGTCGACAGGGAAGTGCGGACGAGCAGTACTTC
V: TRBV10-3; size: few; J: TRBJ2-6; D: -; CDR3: CAIRASSGANVLTF; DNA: TGTGCCATCAGGGCAAGCTCTGGGGCCAACGTCCTGACTTTC
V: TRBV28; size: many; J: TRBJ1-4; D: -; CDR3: CASTPAATNEKLFF; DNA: TGTGCCAGCACCCCTGCTGCAACTAATGAAAAACTGTTTTTT
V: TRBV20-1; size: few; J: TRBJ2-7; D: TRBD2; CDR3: CSANPHTSGRIYEQYF; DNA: TGCAGTGCTAATCCCCATACTAGCGGGAGGATTTACGAGCAGTACTTC
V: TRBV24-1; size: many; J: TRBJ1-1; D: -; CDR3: CATSDRSANTEAFF; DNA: TGTGCCACCAGTGACAGGTCTGCAAACACTGAAGCTTTCTTT
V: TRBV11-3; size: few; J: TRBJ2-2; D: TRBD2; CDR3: CASSFGREGTGELFF; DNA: TGTGCCAGCAGCTTTGGGCGGGAGGGAACCGGGGAGCTGTTTTTT
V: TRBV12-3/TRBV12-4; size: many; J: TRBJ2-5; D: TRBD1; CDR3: CASSLRRGLETQYF; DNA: TGTGCCAGCAGTTTACGCAGGGGGCTCGAGACCCAGTACTTC
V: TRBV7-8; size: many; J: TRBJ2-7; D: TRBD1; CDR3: CASSLIRDRGREQYF; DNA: TGTGCCAGCAGCTTAATCCGAGACAGGGGGCGCGAGCAGTACTTC
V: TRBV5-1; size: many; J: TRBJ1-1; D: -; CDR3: CASRGSNEAFF; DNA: TGCGCCAGCAGGGGCAGCAATGAAGCTTTCTTT
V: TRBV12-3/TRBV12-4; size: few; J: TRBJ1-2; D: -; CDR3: CASSFSGAMGYTF; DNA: TGTGCCAGCAGTTTCTCAGGGGCAATGGGCTACACCTTC
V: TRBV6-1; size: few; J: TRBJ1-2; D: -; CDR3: CASILDRNYGYTF; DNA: TGTGCCAGCATCCTAGACCGGAACTATGGCTACACCTTC
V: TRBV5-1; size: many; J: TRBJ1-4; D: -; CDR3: CASSMTAGDEKLFF; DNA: TGCGCCAGCAGCATGACAGCGGGAGATGAAAAACTGTTTTTT
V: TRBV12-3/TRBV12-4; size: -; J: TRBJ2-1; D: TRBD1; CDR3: CASSLTGVGEQFF; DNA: TGTGCCAGCAGTTTAACAGGGGTCGGGGAGCAGTTCTTC
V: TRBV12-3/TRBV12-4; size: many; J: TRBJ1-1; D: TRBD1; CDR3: CASSHRGRSYIEAFF; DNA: TGTGCCAGCAGCCACAGGGGGCGATCGTATATTGAAGCTTTCTTT
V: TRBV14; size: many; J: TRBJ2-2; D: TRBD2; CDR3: CASSRRIAGRTGELFF; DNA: TGTGCCAGCAGCCGGCGGATAGCGGGGCGGACCGGGGAGCTGTTTTTT
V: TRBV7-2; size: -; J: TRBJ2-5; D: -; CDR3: CASSPQEREETQYF; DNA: TGTGCCAGCAGCCCCCAAGAGAGGGAAGAGACCCAGTACTTC
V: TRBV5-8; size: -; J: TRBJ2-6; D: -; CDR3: CASSLGWGSGANVLTF; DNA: TGTGCCAGCAGCCTTGGATGGGGTAGTGGGGCCAACGTCCTGACTTTC
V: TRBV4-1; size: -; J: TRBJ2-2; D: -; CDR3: CASRPIGLIAANTGELFF; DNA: TGCGCCAGCAGACCGATAGGGCTCATCGCGGCGAACACCGGGGAGCTGTTTTTT
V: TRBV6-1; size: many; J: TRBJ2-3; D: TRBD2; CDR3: CASSPGTSGWADTQYF; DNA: TGTGCCAGCAGTCCAGGGACTAGCGGGTGGGCAGATACGCAGTATTTT
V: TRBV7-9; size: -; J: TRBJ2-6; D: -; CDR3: CASGVGPSGANVLTF; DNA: TGTGCCAGCGGGGTAGGGCCCTCTGGGGCCAACGTCCTGACTTTC
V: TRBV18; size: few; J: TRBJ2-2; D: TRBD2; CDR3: CASSLGRVNTGELFF; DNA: TGTGCCAGCTCACTAGGGAGGGTGAACACCGGGGAGCTGTTTTTT
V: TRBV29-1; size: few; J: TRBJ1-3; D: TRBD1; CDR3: CSVEGQGAGNTIYF; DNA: TGCAGCGTTGAAGGTCAGGGGGCTGGAAACACCATATATTTT
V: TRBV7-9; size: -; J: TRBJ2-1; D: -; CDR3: CASSLAWGRPNEQFF; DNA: TGTGCCAGCAGCTTAGCGTGGGGGCGCCCAAATGAGCAGTTCTTC
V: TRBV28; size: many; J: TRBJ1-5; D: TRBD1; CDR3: CASSLGQGAINQPQHF; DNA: TGTGCCAGCAGTTTGGGACAGGGGGCGATAAACCAGCCCCAGCATTTT
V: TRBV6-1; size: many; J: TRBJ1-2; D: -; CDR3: CASSDLAGYGYTF; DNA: TGTGCCAGCAGTGATTTGGCCGGCTATGGCTACACCTTC
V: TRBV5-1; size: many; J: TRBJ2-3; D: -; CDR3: CASSLDDTQYF; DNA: TGCGCCAGCAGCTTAGACGATACGCAGTATTTT
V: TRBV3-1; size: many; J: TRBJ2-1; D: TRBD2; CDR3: CASSPGLAPYNEQFF; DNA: TGTGCCAGCAGCCCGGGACTAGCTCCCTACAATGAGCAGTTCTTC
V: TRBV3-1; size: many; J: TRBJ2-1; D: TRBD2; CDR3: CASSHGLAGDLLPYNEQFF; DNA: TGTGCCAGCAGCCATGGGTTAGCGGGAGACCTACTACCCTACAATGAGCAGTTCTTC
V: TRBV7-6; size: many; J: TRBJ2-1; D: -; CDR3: CASSLGGLDPYNEQFF; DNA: TGTGCCAGCAGCTTAGGTGGGCTCGATCCCTACAATGAGCAGTTCTTC
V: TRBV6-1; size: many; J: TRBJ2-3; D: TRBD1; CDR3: CASSARGDTQYF; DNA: TGTGCCAGCAGTGCCAGGGGGGATACGCAGTATTTT
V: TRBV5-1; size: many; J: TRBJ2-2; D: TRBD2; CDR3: CASSLAKAGANTGELFF; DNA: TGCGCCAGCAGCTTGGCCAAGGCGGGGGCGAACACCGGGGAGCTGTTTTTT
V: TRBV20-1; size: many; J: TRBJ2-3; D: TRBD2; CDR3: CSARDRVAGGDTQYF; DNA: TGCAGTGCTAGAGATCGGGTAGCGGGAGGGGATACGCAGTATTTT